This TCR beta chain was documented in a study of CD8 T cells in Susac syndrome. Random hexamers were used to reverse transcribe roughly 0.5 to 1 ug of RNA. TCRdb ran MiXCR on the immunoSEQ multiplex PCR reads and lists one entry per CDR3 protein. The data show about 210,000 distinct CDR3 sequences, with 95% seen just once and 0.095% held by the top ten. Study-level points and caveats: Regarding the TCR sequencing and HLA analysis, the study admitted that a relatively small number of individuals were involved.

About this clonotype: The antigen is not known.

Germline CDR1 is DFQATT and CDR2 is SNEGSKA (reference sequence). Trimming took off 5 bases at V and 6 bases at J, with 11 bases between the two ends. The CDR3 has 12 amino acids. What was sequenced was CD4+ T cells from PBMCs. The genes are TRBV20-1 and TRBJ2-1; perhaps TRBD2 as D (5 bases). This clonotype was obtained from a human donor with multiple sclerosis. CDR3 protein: CSACGLANEQFF. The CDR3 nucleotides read TGCAGTGCTTGTGGACTGGCCAATGAGCAGTTCTTC.